A single sample gave rise to the 5 T cell receptor beta chains below, sequenced in a study of blood T cell repertoires in COVID-19. Here immunoSEQ multiplex PCR was the method, and the copy in TCRdb shows in-frame clones only, minus some. In the table there are some 250,000 clones, roughly 93% of which are singletons. The material sequenced was PBMCs or T cells enriched from blood (not recorded which). All receptors derive from a woman aged 40 to 50 with acute COVID-19.

The chain has TRBV18 and TRBJ2-3, with TRBD1 as a possible D gene (6 bases). The CDR3 length is 14 residues. V shed 3 bases and J shed 0 bases, with 7 bases lying between them. The germline V gene has CDR1 KGHSH and CDR2 LQKENI. For the CDR3, the DNA is TGTGCCAGCTCACCCAGGGGCAGCACAGATACGCAGTATTTT. It specifies CASSPRGSTDTQYF. The full variable domain, in which reference TRBV18 and TRBJ2-3 provide the parts outside the CDR3, is NAGVMQNPRHLVRRRGQEARLRCSPMKGHSHVYWYRQLPEEGLKFMVYLQKENIIDESGMPKERFSAEFPKEGPSILRIQQVVRGDSAAYFCASSPRGSTDTQYFGPGTRLTVL.

The chain combines TRBV7-2 with TRBJ1-1, with 10 bases aligning to TRBD1. The V and J ends lost 1 base and 7 bases, in that order; junction bases with no gene match: 3. The CDR3 is made up of 14 amino acids. Germline V gene data show CDR1 as SGHTA and CDR2 as FQGNSA. CDR3 bases: TGTGCCAGCAGCTTAGAGGGACAGGGGCGTGAAGCTTTCTTT. Protein product: CASSLEGQGREAFF.

The chain carries TRBV9 and TRBJ2-3; weak D call: TRBD2 (5 bases). Looked up from germline, CDR1 is SGDLS and CDR2 is YYNGEE. Trimming pared 0 bases from V and 1 base from J, leaving 9 bases between. This CDR3 spans 15 amino acids. The CDR3 is CASSVVASRTDTQYF. DNA for the CDR3: TGTGCCAGCAGCGTAGTGGCTAGCCGCACAGATACGCAGTATTTT.

This chain links TRBV7-2 with TRBJ2-7; D uncertain. V was trimmed by 5 bases and J by 3 bases, leaving 11 bases between them. Germline values: CDR1 SGHTA, CDR2 FQGNSA. The CDR3 is 13 residues long. The CDR3 DNA reads TGTGCCAGCAGCCCCATTCCCAACTACGAGCAGTACTTC. Protein sequence: CASSPIPNYEQYF.

The rearrangement uses TRBV7-9 and TRBJ2-2; D is uncertain. This CDR3 has 16 amino acids. Germline CDR1 SEHNR, CDR2 FQNEAQ (reference sequence). V was shortened by 6 bases and J by 4 bases, with 18 bases between the two germline ends. The CDR3: CASRHARADATGELFF. The CDR3 coding sequence is TGTGCCAGCAGACACGCTAGAGCAGACGCCACCGGGGAGCTGTTTTTT.